These T cell receptor beta chains were read from a single sample in a study of cytomegalovirus exposure and HLA in healthy donors. Profiled with immunoSEQ multiplex PCR; TCRdb holds only in-frame clones, not every one. The table has 110,000 to 150,000 clones, more than 80% seen once. The sample consisted of PBMCs. These receptors all come from a woman in her thirties in good health and CMV-seropositive. CDR3s include the opening cysteine and the closing phenylalanine or tryptophan. D genes are given only for firm matches. Clone sizes are given selectively: once, few, many, or a class where the clone is expanded.

once	NA	TRBV5-1	TRBJ1-1	CASSLGPMTEAFF	TGCGCCAGCAGCTTGGGGCCGATGACTGAAGCTTTCTTT
NA	TRBD1	TRBV5-1	TRBJ2-5	CASSLAFTGGVETQYF	TGCGCCAGCAGCTTGGCCTTTACAGGGGGCGTGGAGACCCAGTACTTC
NA	TRBD1	TRBV4-1	TRBJ1-1	CASSHDGQGSVEAFF	TGCGCCAGCAGCCATGACGGACAGGGATCTGTTGAAGCTTTCTTT
NA	NA	TRBV7-6	TRBJ1-6	CASSRGSYNSPLHF	TGTGCCAGCAGCAGAGGCTCCTATAATTCACCCCTCCACTTT
NA	NA	TRBV2	TRBJ2-1	CASRGGTDYNEQFF	TGTGCCTCACGGGGCGGGACAGACTACAATGAGCAGTTCTTC
NA	NA	TRBV9	TRBJ2-5	CASSGLDFRETQYF	TGTGCCAGCAGCGGACTAGATTTCAGAGAGACCCAGTACTTC
many	TRBD1	TRBV6-4	TRBJ1-6	CASSAGTDDNSPLHF	TGTGCCAGCAGTGCGGGGACAGACGATAATTCACCCCTCCACTTT
NA	NA	TRBV5-4	TRBJ1-2	CASSLASVNYGYTF	TGTGCCAGCAGCTTGGCCTCAGTTAACTATGGCTACACCTTC
NA	TRBD2	TRBV7-8	TRBJ2-1	CASSLGRTSGALYNEQFF	TGTGCCAGCAGCTTAGGAAGGACTAGCGGGGCTCTGTACAATGAGCAGTTCTTC
NA	NA	TRBV28	TRBJ2-7	CASSGQAGLSYEQYF	TGTGCCAGCAGTGGACAAGCGGGCCTCTCCTACGAGCAGTACTTC
NA	NA	TRBV28	TRBJ1-2	CASSPTSNRRTTNYGYTF	TGTGCCAGCAGTCCTACATCTAACAGGAGAACCACTAACTATGGCTACACCTTC
NA	TRBD1	TRBV28	TRBJ2-1	CASSLSGTGPGNEQFF	TGTGCCAGCAGTTTATCCGGGACAGGGCCGGGCAATGAGCAGTTCTTC
NA	NA	TRBV28	TRBJ1-4	CASSSLTHGADNEKLFF	TGTGCCAGCAGTTCCCTGACCCATGGGGCCGATAATGAAAAACTGTTTTTT
NA	NA	TRBV5-8	TRBJ2-1	CASSARLPRGSEQFF	TGTGCCAGCAGCGCGCGACTACCCAGAGGGAGTGAGCAGTTCTTC
NA	NA	TRBV5-4	TRBJ1-2	CASSLEVGDYGYTF	TGTGCCAGCAGCTTGGAGGTAGGGGATTATGGCTACACCTTC
NA	TRBD2	TRBV5-1	TRBJ2-1	CASSNSGRDYNEQFF	TGCGCCAGCAGCAATAGCGGGAGGGACTACAATGAGCAGTTCTTC
NA	NA	TRBV6-5	TRBJ1-1	CASSRGYRARAFF	TGTGCCAGCAGCAGAGGGTACAGGGCACGGGCTTTCTTT
NA	TRBD1	TRBV6-5	TRBJ2-1	CASRRDGTGREFF	TGTGCCAGCAGGAGGGATGGGACAGGGCGGGAGTTCTTC
NA	NA	TRBV16	TRBJ2-7	CASSPPSGTHGGVYF	TGTGCCAGCAGCCCACCATCCGGGACCCACGGCGGGGTGTACTTC
NA	NA	TRBV18	TRBJ2-1	CASSPLNRSPLGEQFF	TGTGCCAGCTCACCACTGAACCGGAGCCCCTTAGGAGAGCAGTTCTTC
NA	NA	TRBV19	TRBJ1-5	CATATGYQPQHF	TGTGCCACTGCGACAGGCTATCAGCCCCAGCATTTT
NA	NA	TRBV25-1	TRBJ2-2	CASSARWGPGELFF	TGTGCCAGCAGTGCGCGCTGGGGGCCCGGGGAGCTGTTTTTT
NA	NA	TRBV10-1	TRBJ1-1	CATRRQGRRLDTEAFF	TGCGCCACCAGGCGGCAGGGGAGAAGATTAGACACTGAAGCTTTCTTT
NA	TRBD1	TRBV2	TRBJ2-7	CASSGERDRGIEQYF	TGTGCCAGCAGTGGCGAACGCGACAGGGGGATTGAGCAGTACTTC
NA	TRBD1	TRBV5-8	TRBJ2-5	CASSVGTDRQETQYF	TGTGCCAGCAGCGTAGGGACAGACAGACAAGAGACCCAGTACTTC
NA	TRBD2	TRBV7-2	TRBJ2-3	CASSLLAGITDTQYF	TGTGCCAGCAGCTTACTAGCGGGTATCACAGATACGCAGTATTTT